Below, 25 T cell receptor beta chains from the same sample are listed, as sequenced in a study of early T cells in non-severe SARS-CoV-2 infection. TCRdb itself ran the 5' RACE reads through MiXCR, one entry per CDR3 protein. The table lists roughly 51,000 distinct CDR3 sequences, roughly 6.5% of them singletons. Input material: whole blood. Receptors originate from an adult who was a healthcare worker with PCR-confirmed SARS-CoV-2 infection or an uninfected control (not recorded which).

Remarks on this clonotype: An end of the junction does not agree with germline; a read error may underlie this. The rearrangement uses TRBV15 and TRBJ2-4; D is possibly TRBD2 (6 bases). CDR1 is LNHNV and CDR2 is YYDKDF in the germline V gene (reference sequence). The CDR3 runs to 14 residues. CDR3 region: CATSREDGRNIQNF. Written as DNA, the CDR3 is TGTGCCACCAGCAGAGAGGACGGGAGAAACATTCAGAACTTC.

V usage is TRBV30 and J usage is TRBJ2-3, with 9 bases fitting TRBD2. The ends lost 6 bases at V and 3 bases at J; junction bases unmatched: 7. Germline values: CDR1 GTSNPN, CDR2 SVGIG (reference sequence). CDR3 length: 14 residues. For the CDR3, the DNA is TGTGCCTGCCGCGGGGGGGGATTTACAGATACGCAGTATTTT. Encoded protein: CACRGGGFTDTQYF. Drawing the rest from reference TRBV30 and TRBJ2-3, the complete variable domain is SQTIHQWPATLVQPVGSPLSLECTVEGTSNPNLYWYRQAAGRGLQLLFYSVGIGQISSEVPQNLSASRPQDRQFILSSKKLLLSDSGFYLCACRGGGFTDTQYFGPGTRLTVL.

A note on this clonotype: Because it lacks the conserved phenylalanine or tryptophan at the end, this CDR3 is likely a read error. The chain recombines TRBV7-6 with TRBJ1-4; tentatively, D is TRBD1 (6 bases). This CDR3 comprises 13 residues. V shed 2 bases and J shed 13 bases, with 14 bases lying between them. The germline CDR1 and CDR2 sequences are SGHVS and FNYEAQ. The CDR3 spells CASSLQDSLGLFL. The CDR3 DNA reads TGTGCCAGCAGCTTACAGGACAGCCTAGGACTGTTTTTA.

The V and J genes are TRBV14 and TRBJ2-7; 11 bases match TRBD1. V gave up 3 bases and J gave up 4 bases; unmatched junction bases: 2. Looked up from germline, CDR1 is SGHDN and CDR2 is FVKESK. The CDR3 is made up of 14 amino acids. In nucleotides, the CDR3 is TGTGCCAGCAGCCATCGGGACAGGGGGTACGAGCAGTACTTC. Amino acid sequence: CASSHRDRGYEQYF.

The chain joins TRBV20-1 to TRBJ2-7; D possibly corresponds to TRBD2 (6 bases). Trimming left V 1 base short and J 0 bases short, with 10 bases between. The germline gives CDR1 DFQATT, CDR2 SNEGSKA (reference sequence). The CDR3 length is 14 residues. DNA for the CDR3: TGCAGTGCTAGAGGCCGGGGGAGCTCCTACGAGCAGTACTTC. Amino acid sequence: CSARGRGSSYEQYF.

This clonotype was picked up many times. This chain joins TRBV5-4 and TRBJ1-3; the match to TRBD1 covers 9 bases. The J segment lost 8 bases and the V segment lost 4 bases, leaving 4 bases of the junction unmatched. The CDR3 consists of 13 residues. Germline-derived CDR1 and CDR2 are SGHNT and YYREEE (reference sequence). The CDR3 sequence: CASSVTGGDTIYF. The CDR3 DNA follows: TGTGCCAGCAGCGTGACAGGGGGAGACACCATATATTTT.

By frequency in the sample, this clonotype is medium-sized. The J gene is TRBJ2-4, the V gene TRBV11-2; D is possibly TRBD1 or TRBD2 (5 bases each). The CDR3 loop spans 14 amino acids. V was cut by 2 bases and J by 5 bases, with 10 bases left in between. Germline values: CDR1 SGHAT, CDR2 FQNNGV. The CDR3: CASSLSGTENIQYF. The DNA of the CDR3 is TGTGCCAGCAGCTTATCAGGGACGGAAAACATTCAGTACTTC.

In this sample, this clonotype turned up many times. The chain joins TRBV4-3 to TRBJ2-3; D remains unclear. V was pared by 0 bases and J by 2 bases, with 6 bases between. CDR3 length: 14 amino acids. Germline V lookup: CDR1 LGHNA, CDR2 YSLEER. Here the CDR3 DNA reads TGCGCCAGCAGCCAAGACACGAACACAGATACGCAGTATTTT. Amino acids: CASSQDTNTDTQYF.

The gene calls are TRBV18 and TRBJ1-6, with D possibly TRBD1 on 6 matching bases. CDR3 length: 14 residues. Germline lookup yields CDR1 KGHSH and CDR2 LQKENI. Between the trimmed V and J ends, which lost 5 bases and 7 bases, there was a span of 12 bases. CDR3 residues: CASSGGQGNSPLHF. The CDR3 DNA follows: TGTGCCAGCTCAGGGGGACAAGGGAATTCACCCCTCCACTTT.

This clonotype was counted ten times or more. The chain joins TRBV18 to TRBJ1-1; D gene ambiguous. In germline, CDR1 is KGHSH, CDR2 LQKENI. The CDR3 contains 13 residues. V lost 0 bases and J lost 12, with 14 bases in between. The CDR3 coding sequence is TGTGCCAGCTCACCACCGTTAGCAGTTGGATCTTTCTTT. Translated, it gives CASSPPLAVGSFF.

This clonotype was recorded many times. This rearrangement joins TRBV12-3 or TRBV12-4 to TRBJ1-1; D not resolved. This CDR3 contains 14 residues. V lost 2 bases to trimming and J lost 1 base, with 8 bases between them. The CDR3 here is CASSLSSGNTEAFF. DNA of the CDR3: TGTGCCAGCAGTTTAAGCTCCGGGAACACTGAAGCTTTCTTT.

CDR3 bases: TGTGCCAGCAGCAGTAACAGGGGGCACTACGAGCAGTACTTC. This codes for CASSSNRGHYEQYF. This chain uses TRBV7-9 with TRBJ2-7, with 9 bases lining up with TRBD1. This CDR3 is 14 amino acids long. Trimming took 5 bases from V and 3 from J; bases not matched to a gene: 5. Germline lookup yields CDR1 SEHNR and CDR2 FQNEAQ (reference sequence).

At least ten counts were recorded for this clonotype. The chain couples TRBV18 to TRBJ1-5, with D uncertain. V shed 3 bases and J shed 5 bases, with 8 bases lying between them. The CDR3 is made up of 13 amino acids. CDR1 and CDR2 (germline): KGHSH, LQKENI. The CDR3 coding sequence is TGTGCCAGCTCACCGCAGGCTGATCAGCCCCAGCATTTT. This codes for CASSPQADQPQHF.

This clonotype was seen many times. The chain employs TRBV5-1 and TRBJ2-3; D possibly corresponds to TRBD1 (6 bases). Germline values: CDR1 SGHRS, CDR2 YFSETQ. Trimming cost V 4 bases and J 6 bases, with 12 bases left between them. This CDR3 has 13 amino acids. The chain's CDR3 is CASSDRTTDTQYF. CDR3 in DNA: TGCGCCAGCAGCGACAGGACCACCGATACGCAGTATTTT.

The V gene is TRBV7-9, the J gene TRBJ1-1; D unresolved. CDR1 is SEHNR, CDR2 FQNEAQ, per germline (reference sequence). This CDR3 is 13 amino acids long. V gave up 5 bases and J gave up 1 base, with 8 bases separating them. CDR3 loop: CASSVTQNTEAFF. CDR3 in DNA: TGTGCCAGCAGCGTAACACAGAACACTGAAGCTTTCTTT.

Ten or more counts support this clonotype. This chain joins TRBV11-1 and TRBJ2-1, with 9 bases lining up with TRBD2. Trimming at V came to 3 bases and at J to 5 bases, leaving 14 bases not matched to a gene. The CDR3 spans 18 residues. CDR1 and CDR2 (germline): SGHAT, FQDESV (reference sequence). In nucleotides, the CDR3 is TGTGCCAGCAGCTTTTCCCCGGCGGGGGGGCCGAGAAACAATGAGCAGTTCTTC. Its protein is CASSFSPAGGPRNNEQFF.

This clonotype was counted ten times or more. The rearrangement joins TRBV9 to TRBJ2-3, with no clear D. Deletions cut 7 bases from V and 2 bases from J, with 17 bases between. Germline-derived CDR1 and CDR2 are SGDLS and YYNGEE. This CDR3 is built from 15 residues. DNA for the CDR3: TGTGCCAGCGGAGAGATGGGCTGGAACACAGATACGCAGTATTTT. Amino acid sequence: CASGEMGWNTDTQYF.

This clonotype has more than one count but fewer than ten. The rearrangement links TRBV6-2 or TRBV6-3 to TRBJ1-5; D is ambiguous. Germline assignment: CDR1 MNHEY and CDR2 SVGEGT. The CDR3 contains 14 residues. V was shortened by 2 bases and J by 0 bases, with 5 bases between the two germline ends. CDR3 DNA sequence: TGTGCCAGCAGTTACACGAATAGCAATCAGCCCCAGCATTTT. It translates to CASSYTNSNQPQHF.

With regard to this clonotype: This could be a read error, since a much larger clone is one nucleotide away. The chain carries TRBV28 and TRBJ2-3; 8 positions agree with TRBD1. Looked up from germline, CDR1 is MDHEN and CDR2 is SYDVKM. The length of the CDR3 is 15 residues. The junction had 9 bases not matched to a gene; V was cut back by 4 bases and J by 6 bases. CDR3 region: CASSSRDRQGDTQYF. CDR3 DNA sequence: TGTGCCAGCAGTTCCCGGGACAGGCAAGGGGATACGCAGTATTTT.

This clonotype has a count of ten or more. V usage is TRBV12-3 or TRBV12-4 and J usage is TRBJ2-5; a weak D match, TRBD2 (6 bases). This CDR3 region has 12 residues. The V and J ends lost 6 bases and 5 bases respectively, with 10 bases between them. CDR3 sequence: CASRGAGETQYF. The DNA for the CDR3 is TGTGCCAGCAGGGGAGCGGGCGAGACCCAGTACTTC.

The V call is TRBV7-6, the J call TRBJ2-3; no clear D. The V end was cut by 5 bases, the J end by 6 bases, with 12 bases between. Germline values: CDR1 SGHVS, CDR2 FNYEAQ. This CDR3 spans 13 amino acids. The chain's CDR3 is CASSPIYGDTQYF. CDR3 in DNA: TGTGCCAGCAGCCCAATATATGGGGATACGCAGTATTTT. Filled out from reference TRBV7-6 and TRBJ2-3, the complete variable domain reads GAGVSQSPRYKVTKRGQDVALRCDPISGHVSLYWYRQALGQGPEFLTYFNYEAQQDKSGLPNDRFSAERPEGSISTLTIQRTEQRDSAMYRCASSPIYGDTQYFGPGTRLTVL.

This rearrangement joins TRBV7-9 to TRBJ1-6; no firm D call. Germline CDR1 and CDR2: SEHNR and FQNEAQ (reference sequence). This CDR3 spans 12 amino acids. Trimming pared 11 bases from V and 7 bases from J, leaving 12 bases between. The CDR3: CASGLDNSPLHF. CDR3 sequence (DNA): TGTGCCTCAGGCCTGGACAATTCACCCCTCCACTTT.

The sample holds many counts of this clonotype. V is TRBV12-3 or TRBV12-4 and J is TRBJ1-2; 7 nucleotides agree with TRBD1. This CDR3 is built from 14 residues. The trim removed 10 bases at V and 3 bases at J, leaving 11 bases unmatched. This CDR3 is CATAGEGADYGYTF. CDR3 coding DNA: TGTGCCACCGCAGGAGAGGGGGCTGACTATGGCTACACCTTC.

This clonotype appeared many times. The chain links TRBV6-4 to TRBJ2-7; D perhaps matches TRBD1 (6 bases). The CDR3 is 14 amino acids. Germline values: CDR1 MRHNA, CDR2 SNTAGT. V dropped 5 bases and J dropped 2 bases, with 13 bases sitting between them. CDR3 sequence reads: CASSPPGQTYEQYF. CDR3 coding DNA: TGTGCCAGCAGTCCCCCGGGACAAACCTACGAGCAGTACTTC.

The chain has TRBV19 and TRBJ2-3; D unresolved. V was trimmed by 2 bases and J by 6 bases, leaving 9 bases between them. The CDR3 totals 13 residues. Germline loops: CDR1 LNHDA, CDR2 SQIVND (reference sequence). The CDR3 nucleotides are TGTGCCAGTAGTATATCCCCCTTGGATACGCAGTATTTT. This encodes CASSISPLDTQYF.